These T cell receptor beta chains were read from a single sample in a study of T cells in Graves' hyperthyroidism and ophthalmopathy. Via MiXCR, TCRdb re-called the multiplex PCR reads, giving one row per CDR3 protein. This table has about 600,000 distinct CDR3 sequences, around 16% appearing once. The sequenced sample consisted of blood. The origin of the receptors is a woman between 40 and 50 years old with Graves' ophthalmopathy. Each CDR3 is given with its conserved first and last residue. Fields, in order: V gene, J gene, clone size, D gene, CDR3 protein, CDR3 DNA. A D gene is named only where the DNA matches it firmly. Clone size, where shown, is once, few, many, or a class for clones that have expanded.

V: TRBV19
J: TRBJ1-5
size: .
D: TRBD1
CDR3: CASSLQGAYQPQHF
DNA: TGTGCCAGTAGTCTGCAGGGGGCATATCAGCCCCAGCATTTT

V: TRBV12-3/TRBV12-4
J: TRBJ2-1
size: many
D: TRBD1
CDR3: CASSLGQASSYNEQFF
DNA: TGTGCCAGCAGTTTGGGACAGGCGAGCTCCTACAATGAGCAGTTCTTC

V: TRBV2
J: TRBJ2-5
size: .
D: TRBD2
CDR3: CARALADQETQYF
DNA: TGTGCCAGGGCACTAGCGGATCAAGAGACCCAGTACTTC

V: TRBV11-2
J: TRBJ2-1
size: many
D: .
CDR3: CASSLENEQFF
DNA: TGCGCCAGCAGCTTGGAGAATGAGCAGTTCTTC

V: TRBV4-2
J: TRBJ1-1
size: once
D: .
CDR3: CASSQDLRGNTEAFF
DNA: TGTGCCAGCAGCCAAGATTTACGAGGGAACACTGAAGCTTTCTTT

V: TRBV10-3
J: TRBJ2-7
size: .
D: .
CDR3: CAISDGGEQYF
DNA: TGTGCCATCAGTGATGGGGGTGAGCAGTACTTC

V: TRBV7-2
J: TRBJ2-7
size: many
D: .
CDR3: CASSSSQPPYEQYF
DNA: TGTGCCAGCAGCTCAAGTCAGCCCCCCTACGAGCAGTACTTC

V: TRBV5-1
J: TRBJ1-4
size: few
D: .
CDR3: CASSLRVVGSNEKLFF
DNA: TGCGCCAGCAGCCTCAGGGTTGTGGGGAGTAATGAAAAACTGTTTTTT

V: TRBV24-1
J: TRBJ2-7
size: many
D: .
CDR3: CATSDPGQSYEQYF
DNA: TGTGCCACCAGTGATCCCGGACAGTCCTACGAGCAGTACTTC

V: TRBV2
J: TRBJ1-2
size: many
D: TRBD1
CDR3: CASRGRPGQGNYGYTF
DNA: TGTGCCAGCAGAGGACGACCGGGACAGGGAAACTATGGCTACACCTTC

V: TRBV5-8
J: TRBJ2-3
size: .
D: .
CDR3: CASRLSGDTQYF
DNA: TGTGCCAGCAGACTTAGCGGCGATACGCAGTATTTT

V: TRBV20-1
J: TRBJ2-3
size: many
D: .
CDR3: CSARSDSDTQYF
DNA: TGCAGTGCTAGATCCGATTCGGATACGCAGTATTTT